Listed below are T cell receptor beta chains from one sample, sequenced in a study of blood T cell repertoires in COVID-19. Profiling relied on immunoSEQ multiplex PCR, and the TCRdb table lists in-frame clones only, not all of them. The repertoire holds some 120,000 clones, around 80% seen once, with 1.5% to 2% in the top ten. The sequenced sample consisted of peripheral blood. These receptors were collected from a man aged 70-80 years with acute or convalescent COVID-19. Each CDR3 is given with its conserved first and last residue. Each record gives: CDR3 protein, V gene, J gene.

CDR3 protein: CASSSRGDYGYTF
V gene: TRBV7-9
J gene: TRBJ1-2

CDR3 protein: CASSYSRDRNKNIQYF
V gene: TRBV6-6
J gene: TRBJ2-4

CDR3 protein: CASRGGTHEKLFF
V gene: TRBV28
J gene: TRBJ1-4

CDR3 protein: CASSEPFAGVNSGANVLTF
V gene: TRBV6-1
J gene: TRBJ2-6

CDR3 protein: CASSWGGQGAVEQFF
V gene: TRBV5-1
J gene: TRBJ2-1

CDR3 protein: CASSEGLASYEQYF
V gene: TRBV6-4
J gene: TRBJ2-7

CDR3 protein: CASSSLAGPGLVGEAFF
V gene: TRBV28
J gene: TRBJ1-1

CDR3 protein: CASIRDRGSGNTIYF
V gene: TRBV6-5
J gene: TRBJ1-3

CDR3 protein: CASSQSRTQHF
V gene: TRBV2
J gene: TRBJ1-5

CDR3 protein: CASSGRTGRNEQFF
V gene: TRBV13
J gene: TRBJ2-1

CDR3 protein: CASSVGQGARVETQYF
V gene: TRBV5-4
J gene: TRBJ2-5

CDR3 protein: CASRTGSAYGYTF
V gene: TRBV12-3/TRBV12-4
J gene: TRBJ1-2

CDR3 protein: CASSSSGTGIYEQYF
V gene: TRBV28
J gene: TRBJ2-7

CDR3 protein: CASSRGTGPGEQYF
V gene: TRBV6-5
J gene: TRBJ2-7

CDR3 protein: CASSLGTGRAGELFF
V gene: TRBV7-2
J gene: TRBJ2-2

CDR3 protein: CASRETGGAEGYTF
V gene: TRBV28
J gene: TRBJ1-2

CDR3 protein: CASSLDSGNSYEQYF
V gene: TRBV11-2
J gene: TRBJ2-7

CDR3 protein: CASSLAGLAEETQYF
V gene: TRBV5-4
J gene: TRBJ2-5

CDR3 protein: CASSRLGGQETQYF
V gene: TRBV11-2
J gene: TRBJ2-5

CDR3 protein: CASSLEPDRGSGNTIYF
V gene: TRBV5-1
J gene: TRBJ1-3

CDR3 protein: CASSRDRGTEAFF
V gene: TRBV19
J gene: TRBJ1-1

CDR3 protein: CASSQVSSRGPSNEQYF
V gene: TRBV14
J gene: TRBJ2-7

CDR3 protein: CASSQTVTGELFF
V gene: TRBV27
J gene: TRBJ2-2

CDR3 protein: CATKQGAGPGELFF
V gene: TRBV28
J gene: TRBJ2-2

CDR3 protein: CASSRGRGRGDTQYF
V gene: TRBV5-6
J gene: TRBJ2-3

CDR3 protein: CASSLQGSYEQYF
V gene: TRBV3-1/TRBV3-2
J gene: TRBJ2-7

CDR3 protein: CASSLRGRKQETQYF
V gene: TRBV11-1
J gene: TRBJ2-5

CDR3 protein: CASSRQGPYGYTF
V gene: TRBV7-9
J gene: TRBJ1-2

CDR3 protein: CASRSPGQGAGSNSPLHF
V gene: TRBV25-1
J gene: TRBJ1-6

CDR3 protein: CASSSSGGLNTGELFF
V gene: TRBV5-1
J gene: TRBJ2-2

CDR3 protein: CASSPRGTDTQYF
V gene: TRBV6-5
J gene: TRBJ2-3

CDR3 protein: CASSVAVNTGELFF
V gene: TRBV9
J gene: TRBJ2-2

CDR3 protein: CASSLSDRLYEQYF
V gene: TRBV27
J gene: TRBJ2-7

CDR3 protein: CASSFKGDEKLFF
V gene: TRBV5-4
J gene: TRBJ1-4

CDR3 protein: CASSSDSLNEQFF
V gene: TRBV5-1
J gene: TRBJ2-1

CDR3 protein: CASSQYYEQYF
V gene: TRBV3-1/TRBV3-2
J gene: TRBJ2-7

CDR3 protein: CASSLGQGATNEKLFF
V gene: TRBV5-1
J gene: TRBJ1-4

CDR3 protein: CASSESRGREKLFF
V gene: TRBV10-2
J gene: TRBJ1-4

CDR3 protein: CASSSGGAYYGYTF
V gene: TRBV28
J gene: TRBJ1-2

CDR3 protein: CASSLDWRAGYTF
V gene: TRBV11-2
J gene: TRBJ1-2

CDR3 protein: CASSIRQGSSYEQYF
V gene: TRBV27
J gene: TRBJ2-7

CDR3 protein: CASKGWDYSGNTIYF
V gene: TRBV2
J gene: TRBJ1-3

CDR3 protein: CASSLGMQGHNEQFF
V gene: TRBV7-6
J gene: TRBJ2-1

CDR3 protein: CASSDRSKQTKGEKLFF
V gene: TRBV7-9
J gene: TRBJ1-4

CDR3 protein: CAITRDRNTGELFF
V gene: TRBV10-3
J gene: TRBJ2-2

CDR3 protein: CASSLDYGGDTEAFF
V gene: TRBV5-1
J gene: TRBJ1-1

CDR3 protein: CASSLRGGTNYGYTF
V gene: TRBV28
J gene: TRBJ1-2

CDR3 protein: CASSPTGGTNEKLFF
V gene: TRBV3-1/TRBV3-2
J gene: TRBJ1-4

CDR3 protein: CASSPHSTGGSYNEQFF
V gene: TRBV7-8
J gene: TRBJ2-1

CDR3 protein: CASSQLAGAGETQYF
V gene: TRBV3-1/TRBV3-2
J gene: TRBJ2-5

CDR3 protein: CASSQGYSYNSPLHF
V gene: TRBV18
J gene: TRBJ1-6

CDR3 protein: CASSHLGGSSYNEQFF
V gene: TRBV3-1/TRBV3-2
J gene: TRBJ2-1

CDR3 protein: CASSQDGQINSPLHF
V gene: TRBV4-1
J gene: TRBJ1-6

CDR3 protein: CASSKPPGRVRTEAFF
V gene: TRBV21-1
J gene: TRBJ1-1

CDR3 protein: CASSLRDRGLSNYGYTF
V gene: TRBV5-1
J gene: TRBJ1-2